These T cell receptor beta chains were read from a single sample in a study of T cell repertoires in cytomegalovirus infection. One entry per CDR3 protein results from TCRdb running MiXCR on the reads. Here the sample spans fewer than 550,000 distinct CDR3 sequences, around 11% being singletons. The sequenced sample consisted of PBMCs. These receptors were taken from a human donor in good health (CMV status not recorded). Some clones in this sample may be carry-over from other donors' samples. CDR3s include the opening cysteine and the closing phenylalanine or tryptophan. The D gene is left open where the match is weak. Size is stated for part of the rows, as once, few or many counts, or as a class when the clone is expanded.

>many|TRBV7-2|TRBJ2-7|TRBD1
TGTGCCAGCAGACAGACCGGGACAGGGGGCCGGGAGCAGTACTTC
CASRQTGTGGREQYF
>few|TRBV18|TRBJ2-1|TRBD2
TGTGCCAGCTCACCACGCGGGGATCTAGCGGGAGTGGATGAGCAGTTCTTC
CASSPRGDLAGVDEQFF
>many|TRBV12-3/TRBV12-4|TRBJ1-1|TRBD1
TGTGCCAGCAGTAATCTGGACAGGGGGCGAGCTTTCTTT
CASSNLDRGRAFF
>few|TRBV5-1|TRBJ2-5|TRBD2
TGCGCCAGCAGCTTCGAGACTAGCGGGGCCTACCAAGAGACCCAGTACTTC
CASSFETSGAYQETQYF
>many|TRBV2|TRBJ1-5|TRBD1
TGTGCCAGCAGTCGACAGGGGGCTGGTAATCAGCCCCAGCATTTT
CASSRQGAGNQPQHF
>many|TRBV10-3|TRBJ2-5|-
TGTGCCATCAAGGAGGGCCACCAAGAGACCCAGTACTTC
CAIKEGHQETQYF
>many|TRBV7-8|TRBJ1-1|-
TGTGCCAGCAGCCTGCGGGACTCCAGCGTGAACACTGAAGCTTTCTTT
CASSLRDSSVNTEAFF
>many|TRBV28|TRBJ1-6|-
TGTGCCAGCAGTCCTCCCGGACAGCTTAATAATTCACCCCTCCACTTT
CASSPPGQLNNSPLHF
>-|TRBV5-6|TRBJ2-5|TRBD1
TGTGCCAGCAGCTTGCTGACAGGGGGGATGGAGACCCAGTACTTC
CASSLLTGGMETQYF
>few|TRBV9|TRBJ1-4|-
TGTGCCAGCAGCGTTTATTCAGGGACTAATGAAAAACTGTTTTTT
CASSVYSGTNEKLFF
>many|TRBV2|TRBJ2-2|-
TGTGCCAGCAGGAAGGACAGACTGAACACCGGGGAGCTGTTTTTT
CASRKDRLNTGELFF
>few|TRBV29-1|TRBJ2-1|-
TGCAGCGCCCCCTGGGGCGGGTCCCTTGTGAATGAGCAGTTCTTC
CSAPWGGSLVNEQFF
>once|TRBV24-1|TRBJ2-5|TRBD1
TGTGCCACCAGTGATCCACGGGACAGCCACTACCAAGAGACCCAGTACTTC
CATSDPRDSHYQETQYF
>many|TRBV7-2|TRBJ2-2|TRBD1
TGTGCCAGCAGCTGGACAGGGACCACCGGGGAGCTGTTTTTT
CASSWTGTTGELFF
>many|TRBV20-1|TRBJ2-1|TRBD2
TGCAGTGCTAGAGAAGTCAGCGGGAATAATGAGCAGTTCTTC
CSAREVSGNNEQFF
>many|TRBV13|TRBJ2-1|TRBD2
TGTGCCAGCAGCCAATCTAGCGGAGAGAATGAGCAGTTCTTC
CASSQSSGENEQFF
>many|TRBV7-2|TRBJ2-7|TRBD2
TGTGCCAGCAGGGGGGGGACTAGCCCAGGGGACGAGCAGTACTTC
CASRGGTSPGDEQYF
>many|TRBV27|TRBJ2-7|TRBD1
TGTGCCAGCAGTCTAAGTGGGGACAGGGCCTACGAGCAGTACTTC
CASSLSGDRAYEQYF
>few|TRBV24-1|TRBJ2-1|TRBD2
TGTGCCACCAGTGATCACACCGGGACTAGCGGGAGACGGAGCAATGAGCAGTTCTTC
CATSDHTGTSGRRSNEQFF
>-|TRBV5-1|TRBJ2-1|TRBD2
TGCGCCAGCAGACGTCTCGCAGCGGGAGATGGGGAGCAGTTCTTC
CASRRLAAGDGEQFF
>-|TRBV10-3|TRBJ2-1|-
TGTGCCACCGCCGGGACTGTTCTAGAGCAGTTCTTC
CATAGTVLEQFF
>many|TRBV28|TRBJ1-5|-
TGTGCCAGCAGTTTTAGGGGAAAGGGCAATCAGCCCCAGCATTTT
CASSFRGKGNQPQHF
>many|TRBV7-6|TRBJ2-2|-
TGTGCCAGCAGCCAGGGGACGGAGGAGGAGACCGGGGAGCTGTTTTTT
CASSQGTEEETGELFF
>few|TRBV19|TRBJ2-1|TRBD2
TGTGCCAGTAGTATGGCTGCGGGGGGAAACAATGAGCAGTTCTTC
CASSMAAGGNNEQFF
>many|TRBV7-9|TRBJ1-4|TRBD1
TGTGCCAGCAACTCGGGGACAGGGGGAACTAATGAAAAACTGTTTTTT
CASNSGTGGTNEKLFF
>few|TRBV5-1|TRBJ1-1|-
TGCGCCAGCAGGCGACCACAGGACACTGAAGCTTTCTTT
CASRRPQDTEAFF
>-|TRBV10-3|TRBJ1-4|-
TGTGCCATCAGTGAAAGGGGCCAGACTAGTAATGAAAAACTGTTTTTT
CAISERGQTSNEKLFF
>many|TRBV5-6|TRBJ1-2|-
TGTGCCAGCAGCCTCAGGACAGCATATGGCTACACCTTC
CASSLRTAYGYTF
>-|TRBV29-1|TRBJ2-4|-
TGCAGCGTTGGAAGAGCGGGCCCCAAAAACATTCAGTACTTC
CSVGRAGPKNIQYF
>many|TRBV7-9|TRBJ1-2|-
TGTGCCAGCAGCCCTCCGGGGGGTTTCCGTGGCTACACCTTC
CASSPPGGFRGYTF
>many|TRBV5-6|TRBJ2-7|-
TGTGCCAGCAGTTCGAGGGGGGGGCCCCCCTCCGAGCAGTACTTC
CASSSRGGPPSEQYF
>many|TRBV6-4|TRBJ2-1|TRBD2
TGTGCCAGCAGTGACACGATGACTAGCGTAAACAATGAGCAGTTCTTC
CASSDTMTSVNNEQFF
>many|TRBV12-3/TRBV12-4|TRBJ1-2|-
TGTGCCAGCAGTTACAGGGCTGGCTACACCTTC
CASSYRAGYTF
>few|TRBV29-1|TRBJ2-1|-
TGCAGCGTTGTAAAGACTCTGTCTAGGGATGAGCAGTTCTTC
CSVVKTLSRDEQFF
>many|TRBV27|TRBJ2-5|-
TGTGCCAGCAGTTTAACCAGATCAGAGACCCAGTACTTC
CASSLTRSETQYF